The source of this TCR beta chain is a study of cytomegalovirus exposure and HLA in healthy donors. Study results and limitations: Productive rates of about 87% or about 30% were seen for most TCR beta V segments in an earlier analysis. Rarity held for most TCR sequences, but there were some public TCRs that occurred in many donors.

For this clone: Its matching antigen is unknown.

The primer mix had 60 Vbeta and 13 Jbeta primers. Original analysis: A follow-up analysis tallied 65 million to 80 million unique TCR beta chains, about 10 million shared. Using immunoSEQ multiplex PCR, the repertoire was profiled, and TCRdb retains in-frame clones only, with some absent. Clonal size and the V and J genes are those of that table, whereas D and trimming came from the DNA. The sample shows 150,000 to 200,000 clones, around two thirds of them seen only once. V was trimmed by 8 bases and J by 6 bases, leaving 18 bases between them. The germline V gene has CDR1 SGHTA and CDR2 FQGNSA. The CDR3 runs to 14 residues.

What was sequenced was PBMCs. The origin of this receptor is a man aged 40-49 years in good health and CMV-seronegative. The chain carries TRBV7-2 and TRBJ2-3; tentative D call: TRBD2 (6 bases). The CDR3 sequence: CASELGGITDTQYF. The CDR3 DNA reads as TGTGCCAGCGAGTTGGGGGGAATTACCGATACGCAGTATTTT.